This TCR beta chain appears in the sequencing data of a study of radiotherapy plus CTLA-4 blockade in lung cancer. This clone was detected only once. This CDR3 region has 11 residues. V was cut by 5 bases and J by 4 bases, with 8 bases left in between. Per germline, CDR1 DFQATT and CDR2 SNEGSKA (reference sequence). This table comes from immunoSEQ multiplex PCR, and its TCRdb copy is limited to in-frame clones, with some not included. This sample has 85,000 to 100,000 clones; 85% to 90% occur once, and the top ten carry roughly a sixth. CTLA-4 blockade using ipilimumab, together with focal radiation, was received by patients with chemo-refractory metastatic non-small-cell lung cancer.

This material consisted of peripheral blood, taken from a patient treated with radiotherapy plus ipilimumab. The rearrangement links TRBV20-1 to TRBJ2-5; D is unresolved. The source of this sequence is a human donor with non-small cell lung cancer that progressed on radiotherapy plus ipilimumab. CDR3 sequence reads: CSALRPETQYF. The CDR3, as DNA: TGCAGTGCTCTACGTCCAGAGACCCAGTACTTC.